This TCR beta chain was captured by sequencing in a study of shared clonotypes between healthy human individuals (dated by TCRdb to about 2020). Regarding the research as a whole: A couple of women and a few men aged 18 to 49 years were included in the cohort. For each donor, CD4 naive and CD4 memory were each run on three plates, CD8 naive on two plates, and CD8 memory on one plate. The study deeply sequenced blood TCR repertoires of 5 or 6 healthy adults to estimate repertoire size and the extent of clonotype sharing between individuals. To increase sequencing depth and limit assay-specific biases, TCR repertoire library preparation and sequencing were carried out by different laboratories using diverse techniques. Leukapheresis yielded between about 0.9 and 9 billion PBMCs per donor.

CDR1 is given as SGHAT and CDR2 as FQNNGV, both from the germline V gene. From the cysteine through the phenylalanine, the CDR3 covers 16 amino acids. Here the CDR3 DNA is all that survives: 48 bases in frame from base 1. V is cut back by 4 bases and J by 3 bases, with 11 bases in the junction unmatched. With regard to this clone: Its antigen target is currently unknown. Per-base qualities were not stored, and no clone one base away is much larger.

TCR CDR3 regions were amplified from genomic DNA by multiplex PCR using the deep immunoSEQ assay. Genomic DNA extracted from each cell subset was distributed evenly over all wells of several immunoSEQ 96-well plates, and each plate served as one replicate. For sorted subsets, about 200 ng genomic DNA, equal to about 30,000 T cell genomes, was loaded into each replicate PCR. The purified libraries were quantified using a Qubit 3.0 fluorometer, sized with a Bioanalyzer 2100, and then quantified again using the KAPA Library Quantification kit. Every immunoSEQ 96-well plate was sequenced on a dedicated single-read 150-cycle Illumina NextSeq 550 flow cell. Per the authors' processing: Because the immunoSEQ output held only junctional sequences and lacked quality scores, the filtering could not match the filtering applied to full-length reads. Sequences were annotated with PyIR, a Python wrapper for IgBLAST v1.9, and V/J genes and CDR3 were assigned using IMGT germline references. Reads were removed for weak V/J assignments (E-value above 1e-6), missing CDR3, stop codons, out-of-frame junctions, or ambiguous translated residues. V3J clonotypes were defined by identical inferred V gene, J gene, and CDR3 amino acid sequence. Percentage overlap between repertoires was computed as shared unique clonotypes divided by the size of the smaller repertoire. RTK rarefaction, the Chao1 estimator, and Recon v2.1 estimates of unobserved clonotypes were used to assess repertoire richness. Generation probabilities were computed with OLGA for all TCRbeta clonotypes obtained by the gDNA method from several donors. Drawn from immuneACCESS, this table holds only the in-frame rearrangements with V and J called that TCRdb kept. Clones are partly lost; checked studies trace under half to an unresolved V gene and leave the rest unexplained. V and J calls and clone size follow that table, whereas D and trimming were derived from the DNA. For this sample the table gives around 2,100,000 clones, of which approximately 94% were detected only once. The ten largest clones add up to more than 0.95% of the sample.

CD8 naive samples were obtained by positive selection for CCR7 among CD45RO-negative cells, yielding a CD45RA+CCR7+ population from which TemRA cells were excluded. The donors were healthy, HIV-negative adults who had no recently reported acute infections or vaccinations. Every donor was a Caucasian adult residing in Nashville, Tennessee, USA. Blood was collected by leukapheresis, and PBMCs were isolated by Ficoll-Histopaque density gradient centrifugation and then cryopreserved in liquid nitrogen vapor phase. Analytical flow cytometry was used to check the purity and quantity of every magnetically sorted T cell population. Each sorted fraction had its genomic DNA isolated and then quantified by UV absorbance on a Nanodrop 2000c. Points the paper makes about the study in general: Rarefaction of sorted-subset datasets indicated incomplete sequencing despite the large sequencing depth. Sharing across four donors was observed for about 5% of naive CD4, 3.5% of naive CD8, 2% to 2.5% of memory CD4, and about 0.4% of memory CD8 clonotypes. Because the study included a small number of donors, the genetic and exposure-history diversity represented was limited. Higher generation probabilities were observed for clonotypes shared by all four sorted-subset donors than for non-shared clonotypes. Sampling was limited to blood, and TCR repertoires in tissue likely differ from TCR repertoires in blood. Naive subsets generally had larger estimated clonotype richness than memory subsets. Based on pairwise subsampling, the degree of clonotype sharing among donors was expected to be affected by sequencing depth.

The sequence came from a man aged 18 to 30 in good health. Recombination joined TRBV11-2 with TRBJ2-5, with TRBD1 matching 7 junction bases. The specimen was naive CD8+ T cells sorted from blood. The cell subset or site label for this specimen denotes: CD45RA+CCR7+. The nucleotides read TGTGCCAGCAGCTCTCCGGACAGGTTTCGGGAAGAGACCCAGTACTTC. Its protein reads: CASSSPDRFREETQYF.